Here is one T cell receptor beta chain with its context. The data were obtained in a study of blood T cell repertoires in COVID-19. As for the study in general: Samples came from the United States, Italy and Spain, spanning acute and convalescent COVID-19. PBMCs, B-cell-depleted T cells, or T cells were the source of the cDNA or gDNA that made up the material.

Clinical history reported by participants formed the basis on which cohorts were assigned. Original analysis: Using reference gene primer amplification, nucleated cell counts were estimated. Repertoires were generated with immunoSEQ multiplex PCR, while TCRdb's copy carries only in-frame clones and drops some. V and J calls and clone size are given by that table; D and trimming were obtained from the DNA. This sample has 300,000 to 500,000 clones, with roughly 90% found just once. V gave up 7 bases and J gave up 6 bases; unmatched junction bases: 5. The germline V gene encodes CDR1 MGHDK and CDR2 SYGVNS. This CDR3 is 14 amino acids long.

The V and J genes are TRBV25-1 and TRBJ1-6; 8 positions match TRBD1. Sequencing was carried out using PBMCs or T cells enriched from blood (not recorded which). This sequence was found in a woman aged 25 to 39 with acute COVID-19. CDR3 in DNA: TGTGCCAGCAACCCTACAGGGGGTAATTCACCCCTCCACTTT. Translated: CASNPTGGNSPLHF.